Listed below are T cell receptor beta chains from one sample, sequenced in a study of human T cells and chemical hapten exposure. TCRdb called the RACE reads again in MiXCR, with one record for every CDR3 protein. The sample carries tens of thousands of distinct CDR3 sequences, 6% to 7.5% recorded once. The sample was whole blood. Receptor source: a human donor in good health. Some clones in this sample may be carry-over from other donors' samples. Each CDR3 is given with its conserved first and last residue. A D gene is named only where the DNA matches it firmly. Only some rows state a clone size, as once, few, many or a class for expanded clones.

abundance | d_gene | j_gene | v_gene | CDR3aa | CDR3nt
many | . | TRBJ1-1 | TRBV6-5 | CASSYRNTEAFF | TGTGCCAGCAGTTACAGGAACACTGAAGCTTTCTTT
few | . | TRBJ2-7 | TRBV7-9 | CASSSGDSSSYEQYF | TGTGCCAGCAGCTCGGGGGACAGCTCCAGCTACGAGCAGTACTTC
many | . | TRBJ2-7 | TRBV28 | CASRGRSGSYEQYF | TGTGCCAGCAGGGGACGGAGCGGATCCTACGAGCAGTACTTC
many | . | TRBJ2-3 | TRBV7-8 | CASSYLGGAKDTQYF | TGTGCCAGCAGTTATCTTGGGGGGGCTAAAGATACGCAGTATTTT
many | . | TRBJ2-4 | TRBV20-1 | CSASTSGGWSYF | TGCAGTGCCTCCACCTCGGGGGGCTGGTCGTACTTC
. | . | TRBJ2-3 | TRBV20-1 | CSAALIGDTDTQYF | TGCAGTGCCGCCCTTATAGGGGACACAGATACGCAGTATTTT
many | . | TRBJ2-3 | TRBV10-2 | CASRRGLDTDTQYF | TGCGCCAGCCGAAGGGGCTTAGACACAGATACGCAGTATTTT
many | . | TRBJ2-7 | TRBV12-3/TRBV12-4 | CASRRSGPTYEQYF | TGTGCCAGCAGACGAAGCGGTCCCACCTACGAGCAGTACTTC
few | TRBD1 | TRBJ1-1 | TRBV4-2 | CASSQLGDREAFF | TGTGCCAGCAGCCAGTTGGGGGACAGAGAAGCTTTCTTT
. | . | TRBJ2-3 | TRBV20-1 | CSAIDGRTIPDTQYF | TGCAGTGCCATAGACGGACGCACGATCCCAGATACGCAGTATTTT
many | TRBD1 | TRBJ2-2 | TRBV20-1 | CSATSGTGSGELFF | TGCAGTGCTACATCAGGGACAGGGTCCGGGGAGCTGTTTTTT
many | . | TRBJ1-4 | TRBV2 | CASSGGQRFPFGNEKLFF | TGTGCCAGCAGCGGTGGACAGCGCTTCCCCTTTGGCAATGAAAAACTGTTTTTT
. | TRBD2 | TRBJ2-3 | TRBV20-1 | CSAQGLARADTQYF | TGCAGTGCCCAGGGACTAGCGCGCGCAGATACGCAGTATTTT
many | TRBD2 | TRBJ2-1 | TRBV2 | CANRETSANEQFF | TGTGCCAACAGAGAGACTAGCGCCAATGAGCAGTTCTTC
many | . | TRBJ2-5 | TRBV2 | CASSDRSTEETQYF | TGTGCCAGCAGTGATCGGTCTACGGAAGAGACCCAGTACTTC
many | . | TRBJ2-4 | TRBV28 | CASSKNIQYF | TGTGCCAGCTCCAAAAACATTCAGTACTTC
. | . | TRBJ1-3 | TRBV4-3 | CASSQDRGDSGNTIYF | TGCGCCAGCAGCCAAGATCGGGGGGACTCTGGAAACACCATATATTTT
. | . | TRBJ2-7 | TRBV2 | CATLPQREGEQYF | TGTGCCACCCTACCCCAGAGGGAAGGCGAGCAGTACTTC
few | . | TRBJ2-3 | TRBV20-1 | CSALPVAQTSTDTQYF | TGCAGTGCTCTCCCCGTAGCGCAGACTAGCACAGATACGCAGTATTTT
. | . | TRBJ2-1 | TRBV10-3 | CAISTTRDNEQFF | TGTGCCATCAGTACTACGCGGGACAATGAGCAGTTCTTC
few | TRBD1 | TRBJ1-2 | TRBV5-1 | CASSLGTGIRNYGYTF | TGCGCCAGCAGCTTAGGGACAGGGATCCGTAACTATGGCTACACCTTC
few | TRBD1 | TRBJ2-7 | TRBV7-8 | CASSPRGGEGSYEQYF | TGTGCCAGCAGCCCTCGAGGGGGCGAGGGCTCCTACGAGCAGTACTTC
medium-sized | TRBD1 | TRBJ1-5 | TRBV20-1 | CSANQGTGDGPQHF | TGCAGTGCCAACCAAGGGACAGGGGACGGGCCCCAGCATTTT